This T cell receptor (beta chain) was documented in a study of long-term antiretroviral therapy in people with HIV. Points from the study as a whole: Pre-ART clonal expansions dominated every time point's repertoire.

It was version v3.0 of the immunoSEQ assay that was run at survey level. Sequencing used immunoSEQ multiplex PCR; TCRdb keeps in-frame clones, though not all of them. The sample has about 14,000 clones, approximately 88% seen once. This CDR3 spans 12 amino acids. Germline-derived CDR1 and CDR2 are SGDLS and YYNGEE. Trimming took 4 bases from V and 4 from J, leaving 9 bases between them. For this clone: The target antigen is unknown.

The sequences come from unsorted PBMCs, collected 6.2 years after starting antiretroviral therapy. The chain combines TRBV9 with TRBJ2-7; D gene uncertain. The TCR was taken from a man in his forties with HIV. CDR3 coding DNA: TGTGCCAGCAGCTCCCCGAGGTACGAGCAGTACTTC. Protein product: CASSSPRYEQYF.